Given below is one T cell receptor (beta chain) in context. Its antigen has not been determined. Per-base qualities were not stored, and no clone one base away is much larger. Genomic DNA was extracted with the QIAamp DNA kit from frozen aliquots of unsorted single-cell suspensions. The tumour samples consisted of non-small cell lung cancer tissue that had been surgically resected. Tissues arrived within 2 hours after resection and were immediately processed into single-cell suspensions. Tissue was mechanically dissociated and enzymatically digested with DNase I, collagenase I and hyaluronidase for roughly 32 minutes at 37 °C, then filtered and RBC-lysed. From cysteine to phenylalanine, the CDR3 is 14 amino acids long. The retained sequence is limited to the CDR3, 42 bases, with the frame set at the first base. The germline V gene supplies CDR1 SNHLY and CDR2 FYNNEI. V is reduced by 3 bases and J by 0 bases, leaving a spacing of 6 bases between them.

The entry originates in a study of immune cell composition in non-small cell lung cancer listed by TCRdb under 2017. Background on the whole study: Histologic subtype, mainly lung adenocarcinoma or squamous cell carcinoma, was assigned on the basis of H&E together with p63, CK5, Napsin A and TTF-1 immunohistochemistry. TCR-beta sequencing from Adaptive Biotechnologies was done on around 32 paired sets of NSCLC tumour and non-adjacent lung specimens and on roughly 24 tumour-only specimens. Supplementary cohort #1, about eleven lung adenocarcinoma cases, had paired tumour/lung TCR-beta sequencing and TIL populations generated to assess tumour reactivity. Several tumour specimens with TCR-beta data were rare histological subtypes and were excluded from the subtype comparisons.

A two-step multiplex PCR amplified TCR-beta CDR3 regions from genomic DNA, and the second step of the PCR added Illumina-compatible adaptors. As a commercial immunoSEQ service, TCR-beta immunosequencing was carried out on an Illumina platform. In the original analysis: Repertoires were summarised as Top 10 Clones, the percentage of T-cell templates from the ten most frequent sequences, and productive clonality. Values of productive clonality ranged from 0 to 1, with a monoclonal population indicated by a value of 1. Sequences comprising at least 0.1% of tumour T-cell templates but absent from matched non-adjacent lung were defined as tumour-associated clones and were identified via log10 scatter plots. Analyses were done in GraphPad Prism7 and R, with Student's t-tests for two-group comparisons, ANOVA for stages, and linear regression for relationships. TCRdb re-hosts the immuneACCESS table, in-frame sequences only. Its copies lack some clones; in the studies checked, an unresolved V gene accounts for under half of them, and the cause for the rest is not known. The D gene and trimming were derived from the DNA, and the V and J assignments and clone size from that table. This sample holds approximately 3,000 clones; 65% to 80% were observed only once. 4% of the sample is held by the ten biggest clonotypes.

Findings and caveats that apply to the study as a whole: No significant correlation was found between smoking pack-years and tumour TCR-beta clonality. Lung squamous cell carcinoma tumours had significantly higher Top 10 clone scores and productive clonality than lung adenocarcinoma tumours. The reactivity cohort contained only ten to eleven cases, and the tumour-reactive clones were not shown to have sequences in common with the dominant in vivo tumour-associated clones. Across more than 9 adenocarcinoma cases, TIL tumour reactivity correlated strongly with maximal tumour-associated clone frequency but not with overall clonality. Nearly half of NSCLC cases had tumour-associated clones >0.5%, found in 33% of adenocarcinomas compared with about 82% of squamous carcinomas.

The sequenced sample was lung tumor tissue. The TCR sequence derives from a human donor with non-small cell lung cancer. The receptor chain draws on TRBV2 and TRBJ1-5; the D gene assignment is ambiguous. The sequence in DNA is TGTGCCAGCAGTGATTCTTATAGCAATCAGCCCCAGCATTTT. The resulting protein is CASSDSYSNQPQHF.